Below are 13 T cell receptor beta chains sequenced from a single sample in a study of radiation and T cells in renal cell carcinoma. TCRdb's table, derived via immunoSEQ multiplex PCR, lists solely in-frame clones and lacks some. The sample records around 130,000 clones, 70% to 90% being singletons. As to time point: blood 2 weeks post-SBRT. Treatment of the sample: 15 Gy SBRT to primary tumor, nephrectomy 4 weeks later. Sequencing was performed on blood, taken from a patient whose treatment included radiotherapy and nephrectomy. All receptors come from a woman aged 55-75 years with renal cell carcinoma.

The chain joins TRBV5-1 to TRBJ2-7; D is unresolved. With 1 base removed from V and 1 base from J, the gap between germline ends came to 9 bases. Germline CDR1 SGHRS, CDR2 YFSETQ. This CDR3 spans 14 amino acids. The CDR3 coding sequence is TGCGCCAGCAGCTTGCTATCAGCTTCCTACGAGCAGTACTTC. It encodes CASSLLSASYEQYF.

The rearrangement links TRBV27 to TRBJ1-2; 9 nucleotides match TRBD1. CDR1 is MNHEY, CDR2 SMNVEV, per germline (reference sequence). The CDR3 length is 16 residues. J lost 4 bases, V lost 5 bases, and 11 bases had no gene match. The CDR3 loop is CASSLRTGELGYGYTF. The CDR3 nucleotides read TGTGCCAGCAGTCTACGGACAGGGGAACTTGGCTATGGCTACACCTTC.

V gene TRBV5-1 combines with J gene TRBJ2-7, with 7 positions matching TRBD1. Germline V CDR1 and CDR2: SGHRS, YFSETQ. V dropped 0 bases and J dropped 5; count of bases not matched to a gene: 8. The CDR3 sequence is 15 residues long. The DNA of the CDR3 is TGCGCCAGCAGCTTGGGACAGGGCTTTCGCAACGAGCAGTACTTC. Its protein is CASSLGQGFRNEQYF.

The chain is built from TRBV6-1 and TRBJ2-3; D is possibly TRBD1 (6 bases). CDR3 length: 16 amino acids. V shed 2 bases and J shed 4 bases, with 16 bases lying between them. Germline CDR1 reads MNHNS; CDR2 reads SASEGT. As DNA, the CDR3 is TGTGCCAGCAGTGAATACAGGGAGACGGGCCCAGATACGCAGTATTTT. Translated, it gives CASSEYRETGPDTQYF.

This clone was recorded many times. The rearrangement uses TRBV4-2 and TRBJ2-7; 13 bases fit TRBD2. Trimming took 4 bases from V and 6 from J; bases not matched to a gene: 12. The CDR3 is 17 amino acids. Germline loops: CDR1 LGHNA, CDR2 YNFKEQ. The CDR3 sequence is CASSRYIYGTSGVEQYF. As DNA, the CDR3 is TGTGCCAGCAGCCGCTACATCTACGGGACTAGCGGGGTCGAGCAGTACTTC.

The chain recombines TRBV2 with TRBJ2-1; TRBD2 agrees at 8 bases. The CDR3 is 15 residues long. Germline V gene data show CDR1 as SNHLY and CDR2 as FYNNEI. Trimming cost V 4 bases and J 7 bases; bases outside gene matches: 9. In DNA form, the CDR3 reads TGTGCCAGCAGTGGCCAAGCGGGAGCATGGAATGAGCAGTTCTTC. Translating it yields CASSGQAGAWNEQFF.

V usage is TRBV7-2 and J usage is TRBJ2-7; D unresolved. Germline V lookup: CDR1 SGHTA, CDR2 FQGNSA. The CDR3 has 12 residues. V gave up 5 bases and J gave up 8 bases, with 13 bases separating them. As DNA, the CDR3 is TGTGCCAGCAGCCTAGAGGTGGGGAAGCAGTACTTC. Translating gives CASSLEVGKQYF.

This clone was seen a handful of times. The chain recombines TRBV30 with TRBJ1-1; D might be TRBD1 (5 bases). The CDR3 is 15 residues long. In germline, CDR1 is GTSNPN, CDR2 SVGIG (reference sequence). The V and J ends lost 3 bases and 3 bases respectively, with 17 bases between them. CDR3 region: CAWSPRAIGDTEAFF. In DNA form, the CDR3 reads TGTGCCTGGAGCCCTCGGGCCATAGGGGACACTGAAGCTTTCTTT.

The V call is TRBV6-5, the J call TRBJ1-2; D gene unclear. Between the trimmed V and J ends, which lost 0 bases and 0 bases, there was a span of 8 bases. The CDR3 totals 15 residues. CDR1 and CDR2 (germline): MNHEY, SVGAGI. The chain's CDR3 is CASSYSRAANYGYTF. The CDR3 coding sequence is TGTGCCAGCAGTTACTCGAGGGCCGCTAACTATGGCTACACCTTC.

The CDR3 nucleotides read TGTGCCAGCAGCTTAGGACTAGCGGGAGACGAGCAGTACTTC. It codes for CASSLGLAGDEQYF. The rearrangement joins TRBV7-2 to TRBJ2-7; 12 bases match TRBD2. Germline V gene lookup returns CDR1 SGHTA and CDR2 FQGNSA. The CDR3 totals 14 residues. With 1 base clipped from V and 5 bases from J, the junction kept 0 bases outside the gene matches.

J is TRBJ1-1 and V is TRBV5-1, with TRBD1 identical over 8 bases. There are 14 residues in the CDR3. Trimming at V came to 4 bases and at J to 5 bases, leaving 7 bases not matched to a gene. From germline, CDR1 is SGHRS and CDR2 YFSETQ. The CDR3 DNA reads TGCGCCAGCAGCCTCCAGGGGGCGGGGACTGAAGCTTTCTTT. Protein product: CASSLQGAGTEAFF.

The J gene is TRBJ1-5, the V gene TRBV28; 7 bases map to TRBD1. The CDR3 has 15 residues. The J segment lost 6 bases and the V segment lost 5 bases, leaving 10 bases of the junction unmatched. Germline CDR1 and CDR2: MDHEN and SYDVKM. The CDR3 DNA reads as TGTGCCAGCAGTCGCAATATAGGGGGCACTCAGCCCCAGCATTTT. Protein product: CASSRNIGGTQPQHF.

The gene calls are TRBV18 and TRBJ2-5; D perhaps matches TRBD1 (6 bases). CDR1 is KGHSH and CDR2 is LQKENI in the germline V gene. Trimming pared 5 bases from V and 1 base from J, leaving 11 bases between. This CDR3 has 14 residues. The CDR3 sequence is CASSSTGTQETQYF. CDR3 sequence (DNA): TGTGCCAGCTCATCAACAGGGACCCAAGAGACCCAGTACTTC.